The source of this T cell receptor (beta chain) is a study of beta chain features in type 1 diabetes. Study observations and caveats: All four CD4+ subsets of Type 1 diabetes patients contained TCRB CDR3s that were moderately but significantly shorter.

In this sample, this clone turned up a few times. Its antigen is currently unknown. Investigators reverse transcribed all isolated RNA, so they sequenced expressed TCRB transcripts. The read count averaged approximately 3.3 million across naive, central memory and regulatory T cell samples. TCRdb keeps only in-frame clones here, not all; method: immunoSEQ multiplex PCR. The data contain about 900,000 clones, 15% to 20% of them seen just once; the ten biggest clones take up about 0.02%. Trimming left V 7 bases short and J 4 bases short, with 20 bases between. In germline, CDR1 is SGHRS, CDR2 YFSETQ. The CDR3 runs 15 residues. A CD45RO/CCR7/CD25/CD127/CD95/CD27 panel sorted naive, central memory, regulatory and stem cell-like memory CD4+ cells.

This chain connects TRBV5-1 to TRBJ2-5; tentative D call: TRBD2 (5 bases). The sequencing input was naive CD4+ T cells from blood. The clonotype comes from a woman between 18 and 30 years old in good health. CDR3 nucleotide sequence: TGCGCCAGCGGACTCGGCGACCAAGTTGCAGAGACCCAGTACTTC. Translating it yields CASGLGDQVAETQYF.